This T cell receptor beta chain derives from a study of shared clonotypes between healthy human individuals. CDR3 length: 14 amino acids. Trimming left V 1 base short and J 0 bases short, with 6 bases between. In germline, CDR1 is MDHEN, CDR2 SYDVKM. CD45RO-negative, CCR7-positively selected cells formed the naive CD8 fraction, excluding terminally differentiated effector memory CD45RA+ cells. Running of the assay took place at deep level. Clones were read by immunoSEQ multiplex PCR, and TCRdb kept only the in-frame ones, dropping some. Of about 580,000 clones in the sample, more than 95% were seen once.

The chain employs TRBV28 and TRBJ1-2; D gene uncertain. This TCR derives from a man aged 30 to 45 in good health. Sequenced input: naive CD8+ T cells sorted from blood. Written as DNA, the CDR3 is TGTGCCAGCAGTTTATCAAAAACTAACTATGGCTACACCTTC. It translates to CASSLSKTNYGYTF.